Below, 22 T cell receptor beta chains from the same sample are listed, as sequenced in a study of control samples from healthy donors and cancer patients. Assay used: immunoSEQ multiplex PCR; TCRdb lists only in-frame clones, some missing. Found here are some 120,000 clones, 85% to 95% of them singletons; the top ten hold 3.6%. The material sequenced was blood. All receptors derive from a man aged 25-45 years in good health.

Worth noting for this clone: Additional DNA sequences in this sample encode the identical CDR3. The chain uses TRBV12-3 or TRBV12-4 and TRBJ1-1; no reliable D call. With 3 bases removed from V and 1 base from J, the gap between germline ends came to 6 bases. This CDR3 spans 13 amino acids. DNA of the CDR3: TGTGCCAGCAGTTTCCGACGGAACACTGAAGCTTTCTTT. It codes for CASSFRRNTEAFF.

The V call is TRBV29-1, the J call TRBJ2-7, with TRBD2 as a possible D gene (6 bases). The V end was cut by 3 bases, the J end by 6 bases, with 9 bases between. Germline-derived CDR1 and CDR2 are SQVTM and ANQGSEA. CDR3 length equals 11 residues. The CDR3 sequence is CSVEAAGEQYF. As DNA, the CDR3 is TGCAGCGTTGAGGCAGCGGGCGAGCAGTACTTC.

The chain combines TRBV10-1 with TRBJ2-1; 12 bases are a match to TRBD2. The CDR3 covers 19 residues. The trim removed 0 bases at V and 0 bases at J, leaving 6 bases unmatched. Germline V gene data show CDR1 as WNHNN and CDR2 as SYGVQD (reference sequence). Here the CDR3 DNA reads TGCGCCAGCAGTGAGTCGACTAGCGGGGGCCCCGGCTCCTACAATGAGCAGTTCTTC. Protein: CASSESTSGGPGSYNEQFF.

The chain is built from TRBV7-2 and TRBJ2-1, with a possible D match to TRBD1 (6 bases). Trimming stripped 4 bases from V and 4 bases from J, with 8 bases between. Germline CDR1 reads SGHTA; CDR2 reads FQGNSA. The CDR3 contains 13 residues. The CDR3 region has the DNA TGTGCCAGCAGCTCGACAGGTTACAATGAGCAGTTCTTC. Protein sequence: CASSSTGYNEQFF.

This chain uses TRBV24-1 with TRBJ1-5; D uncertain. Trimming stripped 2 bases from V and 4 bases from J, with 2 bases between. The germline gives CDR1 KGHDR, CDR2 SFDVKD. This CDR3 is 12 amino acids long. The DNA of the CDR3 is TGTGCCACCAGTGATTCAAATCAGCCCCAGCATTTT. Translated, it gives CATSDSNQPQHF.

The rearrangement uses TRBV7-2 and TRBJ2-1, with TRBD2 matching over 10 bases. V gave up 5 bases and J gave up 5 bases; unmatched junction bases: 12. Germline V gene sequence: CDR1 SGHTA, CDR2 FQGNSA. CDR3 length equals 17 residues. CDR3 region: CASSPGVGLAANNEQFF. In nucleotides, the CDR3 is TGTGCCAGCAGCCCCGGGGTTGGACTAGCGGCCAACAATGAGCAGTTCTTC.

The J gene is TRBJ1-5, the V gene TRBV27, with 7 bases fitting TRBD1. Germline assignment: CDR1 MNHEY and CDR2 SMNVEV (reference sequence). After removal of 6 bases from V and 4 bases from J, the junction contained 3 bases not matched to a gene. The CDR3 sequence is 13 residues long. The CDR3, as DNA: TGTGCCAGCAGCGGGACAGTTAATCAGCCCCAGCATTTT. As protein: CASSGTVNQPQHF.

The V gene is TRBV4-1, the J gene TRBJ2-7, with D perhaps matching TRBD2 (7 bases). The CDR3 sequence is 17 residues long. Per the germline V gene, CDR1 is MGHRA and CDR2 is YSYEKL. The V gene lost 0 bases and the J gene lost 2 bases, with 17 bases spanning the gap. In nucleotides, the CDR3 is TGCGCCAGCAGCCAAGATAGTGGGCGGGGGCCAACCTACGAGCAGTACTTC. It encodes CASSQDSGRGPTYEQYF.

The CDR3 DNA follows: TGTGCCAGCAGCCACTCCCGAGGGGTCACCGGGGAGCTGTTTTTT. It translates to CASSHSRGVTGELFF. The chain has TRBV11-3 and TRBJ2-2; the D call may be TRBD1 or TRBD2 (5 bases each). In germline, CDR1 is SGHNT, CDR2 YENEEA. This CDR3 is built from 15 residues. V gave up 5 bases and J gave up 4 bases, with 14 bases separating them.

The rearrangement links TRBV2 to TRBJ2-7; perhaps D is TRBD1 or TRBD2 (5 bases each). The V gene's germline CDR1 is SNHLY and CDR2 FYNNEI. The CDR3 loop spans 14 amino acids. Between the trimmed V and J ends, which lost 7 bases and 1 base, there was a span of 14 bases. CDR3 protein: CASTKYEGSYEQYF. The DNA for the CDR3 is TGTGCCAGCACTAAATATGAGGGGTCCTACGAGCAGTACTTC.

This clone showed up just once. This CDR3 reads CATSGGRSEQYF. The CDR3 nucleotides are TGTGCCACCAGTGGAGGGAGGAGCGAGCAGTACTTC. The chain employs TRBV24-1 and TRBJ2-7; maybe TRBD2 (6 bases). Per the germline V gene, CDR1 is KGHDR and CDR2 is SFDVKD. The V gene lost 5 bases and the J gene lost 6 bases, with 10 bases spanning the gap. CDR3 length equals 12 residues.

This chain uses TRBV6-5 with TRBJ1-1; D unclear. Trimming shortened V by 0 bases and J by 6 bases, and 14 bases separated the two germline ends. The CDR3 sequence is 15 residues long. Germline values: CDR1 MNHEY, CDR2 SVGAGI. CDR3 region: CASSYSIRVGPEAFF. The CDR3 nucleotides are TGTGCCAGCAGTTACTCGATAAGGGTAGGGCCTGAAGCTTTCTTT.

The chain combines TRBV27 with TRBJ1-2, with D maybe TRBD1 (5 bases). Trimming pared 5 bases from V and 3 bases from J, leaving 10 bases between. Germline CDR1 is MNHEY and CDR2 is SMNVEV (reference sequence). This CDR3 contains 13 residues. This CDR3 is CASSPLRDYGYTF. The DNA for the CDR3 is TGTGCCAGCAGTCCGCTCAGGGACTATGGCTACACCTTC.

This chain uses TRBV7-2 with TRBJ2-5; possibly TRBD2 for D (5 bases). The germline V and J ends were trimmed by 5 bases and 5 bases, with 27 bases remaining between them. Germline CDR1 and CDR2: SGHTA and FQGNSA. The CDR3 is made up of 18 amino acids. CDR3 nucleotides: TGTGCCAGCAGCCTGACCGGCGCGCTAGCTAACACGGGGGAGACCCAGTACTTC. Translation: CASSLTGALANTGETQYF.

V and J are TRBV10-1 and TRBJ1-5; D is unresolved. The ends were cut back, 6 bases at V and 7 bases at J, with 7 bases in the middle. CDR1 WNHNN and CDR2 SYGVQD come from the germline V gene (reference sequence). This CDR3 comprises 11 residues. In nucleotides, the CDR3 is TGCGCCAGCAGGTATATGCAGCCCCAGCATTTT. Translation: CASRYMQPQHF.

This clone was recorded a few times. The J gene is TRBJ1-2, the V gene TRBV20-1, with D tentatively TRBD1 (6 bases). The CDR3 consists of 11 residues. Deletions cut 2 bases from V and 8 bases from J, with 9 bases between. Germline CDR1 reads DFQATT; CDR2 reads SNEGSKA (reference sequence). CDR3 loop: CSARIGGGYTF. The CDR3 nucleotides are TGCAGTGCTAGAATAGGGGGAGGCTACACCTTC.

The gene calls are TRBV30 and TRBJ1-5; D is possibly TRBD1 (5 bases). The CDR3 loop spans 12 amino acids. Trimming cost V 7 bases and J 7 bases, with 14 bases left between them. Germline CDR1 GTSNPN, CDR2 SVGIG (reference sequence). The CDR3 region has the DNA TGTGCCTCGGAAGGGTCAGGGCAGCCCCAGCATTTT. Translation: CASEGSGQPQHF.

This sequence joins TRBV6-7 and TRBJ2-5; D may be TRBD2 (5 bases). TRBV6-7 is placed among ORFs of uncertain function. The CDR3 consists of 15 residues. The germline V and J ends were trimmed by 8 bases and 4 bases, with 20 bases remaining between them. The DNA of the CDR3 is TGTGCCAGCGACTATACGTCTGTCAGTATAGAGACCCAGTACTTC. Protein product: CASDYTSVSIETQYF.

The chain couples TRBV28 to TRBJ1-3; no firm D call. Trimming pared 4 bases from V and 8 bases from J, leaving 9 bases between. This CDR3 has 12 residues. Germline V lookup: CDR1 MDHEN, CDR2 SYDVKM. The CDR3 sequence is CASSSWTYTIYF. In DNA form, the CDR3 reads TGTGCCAGCAGTTCATGGACCTACACCATATATTTT.

This CDR3 is CASSMSSGGVFAGELFF. The CDR3 nucleotides are TGTGCCAGTAGTATGTCTAGCGGGGGGGTTTTCGCCGGGGAGCTGTTTTTT. J is TRBJ2-2 and V is TRBV19; 12 bases align to TRBD2. The germline V gene has CDR1 LNHDA and CDR2 SQIVND (reference sequence). With V trimmed by 3 bases and J by 6 bases, 8 bases remained unmatched. The CDR3 extends over 17 amino acids.

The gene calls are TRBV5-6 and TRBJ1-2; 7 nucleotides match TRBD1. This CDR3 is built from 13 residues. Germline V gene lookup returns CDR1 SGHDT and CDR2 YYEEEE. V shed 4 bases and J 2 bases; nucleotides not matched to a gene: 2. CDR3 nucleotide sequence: TGTGCCAGCAGCGCGGACAGGAACTATGGCTACACCTTC. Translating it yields CASSADRNYGYTF.

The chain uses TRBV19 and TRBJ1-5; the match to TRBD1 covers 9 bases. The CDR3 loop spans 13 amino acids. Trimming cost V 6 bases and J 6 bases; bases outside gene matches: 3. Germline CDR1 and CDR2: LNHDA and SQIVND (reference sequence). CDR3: CASSRQGVQPQHF. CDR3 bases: TGTGCCAGTAGCCGACAGGGGGTTCAGCCCCAGCATTTT.